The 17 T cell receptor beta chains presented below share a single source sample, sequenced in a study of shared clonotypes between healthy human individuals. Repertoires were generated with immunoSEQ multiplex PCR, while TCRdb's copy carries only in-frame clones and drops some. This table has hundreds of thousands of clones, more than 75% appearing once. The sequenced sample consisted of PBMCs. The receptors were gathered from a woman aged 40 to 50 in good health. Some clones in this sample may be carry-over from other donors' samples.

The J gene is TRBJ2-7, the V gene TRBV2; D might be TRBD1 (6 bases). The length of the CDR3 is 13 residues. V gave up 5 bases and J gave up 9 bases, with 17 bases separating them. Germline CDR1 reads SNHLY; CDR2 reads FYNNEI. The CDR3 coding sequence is TGTGCCAGCAGTTCCGGGACACCCTTAGGGCAGTACTTC. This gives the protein CASSSGTPLGQYF.

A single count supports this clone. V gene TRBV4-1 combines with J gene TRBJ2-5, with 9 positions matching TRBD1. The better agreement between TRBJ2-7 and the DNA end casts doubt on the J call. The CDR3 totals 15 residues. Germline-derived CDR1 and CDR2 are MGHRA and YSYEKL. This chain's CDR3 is CASSLDRGPSYEQYF. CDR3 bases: TGCGCCAGCAGCTTGGACAGGGGTCCCTCCTACGAGCAGTACTTC.

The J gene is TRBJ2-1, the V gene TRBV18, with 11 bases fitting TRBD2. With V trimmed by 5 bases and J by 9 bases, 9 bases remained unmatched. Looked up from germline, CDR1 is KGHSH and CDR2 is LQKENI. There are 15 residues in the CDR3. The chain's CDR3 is CASSVTSGSSGEQFF. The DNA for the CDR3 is TGTGCCAGCTCAGTTACTAGCGGGAGTTCTGGTGAGCAGTTCTTC.

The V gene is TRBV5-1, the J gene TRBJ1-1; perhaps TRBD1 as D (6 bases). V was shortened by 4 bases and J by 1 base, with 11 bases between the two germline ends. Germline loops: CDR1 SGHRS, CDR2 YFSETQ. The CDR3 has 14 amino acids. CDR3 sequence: CASSISGANTEAFF. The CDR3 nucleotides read TGCGCCAGCAGCATTTCGGGGGCGAACACTGAAGCTTTCTTT.

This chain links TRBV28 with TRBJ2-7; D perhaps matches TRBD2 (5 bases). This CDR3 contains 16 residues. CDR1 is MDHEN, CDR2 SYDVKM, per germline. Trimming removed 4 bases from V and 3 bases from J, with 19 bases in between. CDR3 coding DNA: TGTGCCAGCAGTTCGGCCTCGGGGAGTAGAATCTACGAGCAGTACTTC. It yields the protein CASSSASGSRIYEQYF.

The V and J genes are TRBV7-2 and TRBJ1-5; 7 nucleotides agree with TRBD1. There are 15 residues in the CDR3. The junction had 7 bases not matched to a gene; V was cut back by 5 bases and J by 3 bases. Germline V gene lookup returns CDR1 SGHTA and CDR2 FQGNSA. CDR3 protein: CASSATGRINQPQHF. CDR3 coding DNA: TGTGCCAGCAGCGCGACAGGGCGGATCAATCAGCCCCAGCATTTT.

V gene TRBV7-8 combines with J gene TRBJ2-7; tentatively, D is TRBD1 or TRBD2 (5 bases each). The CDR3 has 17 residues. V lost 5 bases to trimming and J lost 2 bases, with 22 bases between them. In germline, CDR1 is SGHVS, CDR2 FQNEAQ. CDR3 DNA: TGTGCCAGCAGCCAACAGAAACCCGGGACGCCAACCTACGAGCAGTACTTC. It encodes CASSQQKPGTPTYEQYF.

The CDR3 bases are TGTGCCAGTAGCGAAGGACAGAACTATGGCTACACCTTC. This codes for CASSEGQNYGYTF. The V call is TRBV19, the J call TRBJ1-2; the D gene is possibly TRBD1 (6 bases). Looked up from germline, CDR1 is LNHDA and CDR2 is SQIVND (reference sequence). V was cut by 6 bases and J by 2 bases, with 10 bases left in between. This CDR3 is 13 amino acids long.

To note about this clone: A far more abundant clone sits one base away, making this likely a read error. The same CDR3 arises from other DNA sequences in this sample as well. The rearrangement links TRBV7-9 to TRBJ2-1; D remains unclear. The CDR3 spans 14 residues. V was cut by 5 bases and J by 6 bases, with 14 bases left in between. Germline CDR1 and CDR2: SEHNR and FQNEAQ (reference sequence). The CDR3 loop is CASSLASSGNEQFF. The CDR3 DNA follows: TGTGCCAGCAGCCTGGCCTCGTCGGGCAATGAGCAGTTCTTC.

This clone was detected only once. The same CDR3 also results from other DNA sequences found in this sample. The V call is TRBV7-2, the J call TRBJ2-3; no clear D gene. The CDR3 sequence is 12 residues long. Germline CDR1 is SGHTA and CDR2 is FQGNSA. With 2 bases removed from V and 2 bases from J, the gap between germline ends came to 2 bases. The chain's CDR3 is CASSLYTDTQYF. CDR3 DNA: TGTGCCAGCAGCTTATACACAGATACGCAGTATTTT. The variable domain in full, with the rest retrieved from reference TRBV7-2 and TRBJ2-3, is GAGVSQSPSNKVTEKGKDVELRCDPISGHTALYWYRQSLGQGLEFLIYFQGNSAPDKSGLPSDRFSAERTGGSVSTLTIQRTQQEDSAVYLCASSLYTDTQYFGPGTRLTVL.

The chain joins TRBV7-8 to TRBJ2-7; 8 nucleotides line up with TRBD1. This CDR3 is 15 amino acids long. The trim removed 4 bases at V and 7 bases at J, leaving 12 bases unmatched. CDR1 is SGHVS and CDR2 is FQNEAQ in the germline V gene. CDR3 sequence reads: CASSSRTGYEKEQYF. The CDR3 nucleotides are TGTGCCAGCAGCTCCCGGACAGGGTACGAAAAAGAGCAGTACTTC. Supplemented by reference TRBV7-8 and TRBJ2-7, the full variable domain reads GAGVSQSPRYKVAKRGQDVALRCDPISGHVSLFWYQQALGQGPEFLTYFQNEAQLDKSGLPSDRFFAERPEGSVSTLKIQRTQQEDSAVYLCASSSRTGYEKEQYFGPGTRLTVT.

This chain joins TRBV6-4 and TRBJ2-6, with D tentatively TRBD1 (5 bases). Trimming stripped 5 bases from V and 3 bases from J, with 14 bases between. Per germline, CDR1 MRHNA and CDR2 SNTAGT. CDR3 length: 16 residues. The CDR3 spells CASSPTPGIGANVLTF. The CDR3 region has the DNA TGTGCCAGCAGTCCTACCCCAGGGATTGGGGCCAACGTCCTGACTTTC.

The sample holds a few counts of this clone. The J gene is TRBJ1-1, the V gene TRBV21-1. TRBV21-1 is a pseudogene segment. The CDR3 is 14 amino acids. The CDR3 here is CASSKQWMNTEAFF. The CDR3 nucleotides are TGTGCCAGCAGCAAGCAGTGGATGAACACTGAAGCTTTCTTT.

The CDR3 nucleotides are TGCGCCAGCAGCTTGGTTTCGGCGGGAGGCTACAATGAGCAGTTCTTC. It is translated as CASSLVSAGGYNEQFF. V usage is TRBV5-1 and J usage is TRBJ2-1, with 8 nucleotides matching TRBD2. V shed 0 bases and J 3 bases; nucleotides not matched to a gene: 5. The CDR3 is made up of 16 amino acids. CDR1 is SGHRS and CDR2 is YFSETQ in the germline V gene.

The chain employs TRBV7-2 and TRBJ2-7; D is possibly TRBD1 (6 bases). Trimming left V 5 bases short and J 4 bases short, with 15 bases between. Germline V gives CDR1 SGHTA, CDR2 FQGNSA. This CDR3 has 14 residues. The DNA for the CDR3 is TGTGCCAGCAGCCCGGCGACAGGACGATACGAGCAGTACTTC. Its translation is CASSPATGRYEQYF.

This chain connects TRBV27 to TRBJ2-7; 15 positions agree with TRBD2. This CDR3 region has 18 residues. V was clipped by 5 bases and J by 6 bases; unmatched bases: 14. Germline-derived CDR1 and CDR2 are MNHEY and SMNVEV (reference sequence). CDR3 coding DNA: TGTGCCAGCAGTCTAAGGACTAGCGGGAGGGCCAGATCGGGCGAGCAGTACTTC. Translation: CASSLRTSGRARSGEQYF.

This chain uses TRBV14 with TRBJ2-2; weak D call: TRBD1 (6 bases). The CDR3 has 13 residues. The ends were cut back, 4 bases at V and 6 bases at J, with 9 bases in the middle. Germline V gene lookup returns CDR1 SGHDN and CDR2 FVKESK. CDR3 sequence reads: CASSPWGPGELFF. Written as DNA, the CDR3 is TGTGCCAGCAGCCCATGGGGGCCCGGGGAGCTGTTTTTT.